This TCR beta chain was documented in a study of lymphopenia after photon versus proton radiotherapy. TCRdb keeps only in-frame clones here, not all; method: immunoSEQ multiplex PCR. Here the sample spans under 70,000 clones, around 93% being singletons. This CDR3 has 15 amino acids. CDR1 and CDR2 (germline): MNHNY, SVGAGI (reference sequence). The junction had 4 bases not matched to a gene; V was cut back by 2 bases and J by 2 bases. Sequencing was performed on peripheral blood, taken from a patient treated with photon-based radiotherapy. The chain recombines TRBV6-6 with TRBJ2-7; TRBD1 agrees at 9 bases. The clonotype was recovered from a woman in her thirties or forties with cholangiocarcinoma. The CDR3 loop is CASSYGTGSTYEQYF. CDR3 nucleotides: TGTGCCAGCAGTTACGGGACAGGGTCCACCTACGAGCAGTACTTC.